What follows are 25 T cell receptor beta chains derived from one specimen sequenced in a study of identical twins. TCRdb redid the calling of the 5' RACE reads with MiXCR, one entry per CDR3 protein. The sample lists hundreds of thousands of distinct CDR3 sequences; over 20% were seen once. The sample was also reused in another study, on T cells expressing NK-cell markers.

Sequencing used PBMCs. The origin of the receptors is a woman aged 18 to 35 in good health.

The V gene is TRBV5-6, the J gene TRBJ2-7; 11 positions match TRBD1. With V trimmed by 2 bases and J by 5 bases, 3 bases remained unmatched. The CDR3 is 14 residues long. The germline V gene has CDR1 SGHDT and CDR2 YYEEEE. The CDR3 bases are TGTGCCAGCAGCTTCGGGACAGGGGGAAACGAGCAGTACTTC. This gives the protein CASSFGTGGNEQYF.

J is TRBJ2-3 and V is TRBV29-1, with D unresolved. Trimming pared 1 base from V and 4 bases from J, leaving 15 bases between. The CDR3 loop spans 15 amino acids. Germline V gene data show CDR1 as SQVTM and CDR2 as ANQGSEA. The CDR3 here is CSVEGGGPVADTQYF. CDR3 DNA sequence: TGCAGCGTTGAAGGAGGTGGGCCCGTAGCAGATACGCAGTATTTT.

This clonotype was detected a few times. The chain couples TRBV6-1 to TRBJ2-7, with a tentative D call TRBD2 (6 bases). The V gene's germline CDR1 is MNHNS and CDR2 SASEGT. The CDR3 runs to 17 residues. Deletions cut 6 bases from V and 5 bases from J, with 26 bases between. This CDR3 reads CASSLPLTGSSRNEQYF. The CDR3 nucleotides are TGTGCCAGCAGCCTCCCGTTGACCGGGAGTAGCAGGAACGAGCAGTACTTC.

The chain employs TRBV7-6 and TRBJ2-2; possibly TRBD2 for D (6 bases). The germline gives CDR1 SGHVS, CDR2 FNYEAQ. Trimming took 5 bases from V and 3 from J, leaving 10 bases between them. CDR3 length equals 14 residues. The CDR3 sequence is CASSGRDYTGELFF. The DNA for the CDR3 is TGTGCCAGCAGCGGCCGGGACTACACCGGGGAGCTGTTTTTT.

This clonotype was seen at least ten times. The genes are TRBV5-1 and TRBJ2-1; a possible D gene is TRBD1 (5 bases). The CDR3 consists of 15 residues. Germline CDR1 and CDR2: SGHRS and YFSETQ. Trimming removed 0 bases from V and 0 bases from J, with 7 bases in between. As DNA, the CDR3 is TGCGCCAGCAGCTTGGGCGACAGCTCCTACAATGAGCAGTTCTTC. Translated, it gives CASSLGDSSYNEQFF.

This chain connects TRBV7-9 to TRBJ2-2, with D perhaps TRBD1 (5 bases). Trimming cost V 3 bases and J 3 bases, with 14 bases left between them. Germline V lookup: CDR1 SEHNR, CDR2 FQNEAQ (reference sequence). This CDR3 comprises 16 residues. The CDR3 DNA reads as TGTGCCAGCAGCTTCCCTCAGGGCCCTTACACCGGGGAGCTGTTTTTT. It yields the protein CASSFPQGPYTGELFF.

This clonotype was picked up a small number of times. The chain couples TRBV9 to TRBJ2-1; TRBD2 matches at 7 bases. This CDR3 contains 16 residues. The V gene's germline CDR1 is SGDLS and CDR2 YYNGEE. V lost 3 bases and J lost 0; bases outside the gene matches: 6. The CDR3 loop is CASSAFGGSSYNEQFF. In DNA, the CDR3 is TGTGCCAGCAGCGCCTTCGGGGGGAGCTCCTACAATGAGCAGTTCTTC.

The gene calls are TRBV9 and TRBJ2-7, with D tentatively TRBD2 (6 bases). CDR3 size: 14 residues. Germline V gene data show CDR1 as SGDLS and CDR2 as YYNGEE. Trimming pared 7 bases from V and 1 base from J, leaving 15 bases between. CDR3: CASGGTGPSYEQYF. The DNA for the CDR3 is TGTGCCAGCGGGGGGACGGGACCTTCCTACGAGCAGTACTTC.

This clonotype was observed a few times. V is TRBV10-1 and J is TRBJ2-7; D unresolved. CDR1 WNHNN and CDR2 SYGVQD come from the germline V gene (reference sequence). The V gene lost 1 base and the J gene lost 1 base, with 11 bases spanning the gap. The CDR3 loop spans 15 amino acids. CDR3 nucleotides: TGCGCCAGCAGTGAGTTCCCCAGTCGATCCTACGAGCAGTACTTC. Amino acid sequence: CASSEFPSRSYEQYF.

This clonotype was recorded only once. This sequence joins TRBV29-1 and TRBJ2-7; D is ambiguous. V lost 3 bases and J lost 0, with 9 bases in between. Germline V gene lookup returns CDR1 SQVTM and CDR2 ANQGSEA. CDR3 size: 13 residues. In DNA, the CDR3 is TGCAGCGTTGAGGGTTTTAGCTCCTACGAGCAGTACTTC. It is translated as CSVEGFSSYEQYF.

This clonotype was seen many times. The chain links TRBV6-1 to TRBJ2-7, with D uncertain. Trimming left V 6 bases short and J 6 bases short, with 15 bases between. This CDR3 spans 13 amino acids. Germline assignment: CDR1 MNHNS and CDR2 SASEGT. The CDR3 DNA reads as TGTGCCAGCAGCTCAATCGCTCGGCCCGAGCAGTACTTC. This sequence encodes CASSSIARPEQYF.

The V gene is TRBV15, the J gene TRBJ2-7; a weak D match, TRBD1 (5 bases). Trimming left V 0 bases short and J 5 bases short, with 8 bases between. The germline CDR1 and CDR2 sequences are LNHNV and YYDKDF (reference sequence). The CDR3 contains 13 residues. CDR3 in amino acids: CATSREWGHEQYF. The CDR3 DNA reads TGTGCCACCAGCAGAGAGTGGGGCCACGAGCAGTACTTC.

The chain couples TRBV20-1 to TRBJ2-3; D gene unclear. The CDR3 loop spans 14 amino acids. V was shortened by 0 bases and J by 9 bases, with 16 bases between the two germline ends. Germline V lookup: CDR1 DFQATT, CDR2 SNEGSKA (reference sequence). The CDR3 is CSARDSPQSGTQYF. The CDR3 DNA is TGCAGTGCTAGAGACTCCCCTCAGTCCGGAACGCAGTATTTT.

V and J are TRBV7-2 and TRBJ2-1, with a weak D call TRBD2 (5 bases). Germline CDR1 SGHTA, CDR2 FQGNSA. Trimming removed 1 base at V and 7 bases at J, with 11 bases between. The CDR3 is made up of 14 amino acids. The CDR3 DNA follows: TGTGCCAGCAGCTTAGTAGCCCGAGGGAATGAGCAGTTCTTC. Its translation: CASSLVARGNEQFF.

This clonotype was seen only a few times. The chain couples TRBV7-9 to TRBJ2-3; TRBD2 agrees at 9 bases. CDR3 length equals 16 residues. After removal of 1 base from V and 1 base from J, the junction contained 3 bases not matched to a gene. Germline CDR1 and CDR2: SEHNR and FQNEAQ (reference sequence). CDR3 protein: CASSLERGVGTDTQYF. CDR3 DNA sequence: TGTGCCAGCAGCTTAGAGCGGGGGGTCGGCACAGATACGCAGTATTTT.

This clonotype appeared a few times. The V and J genes are TRBV7-2 and TRBJ1-5; D ambiguous. V lost 1 base and J 4 bases, leaving 8 bases between the germline ends. Germline V gives CDR1 SGHTA, CDR2 FQGNSA. CDR3 length equals 14 residues. The CDR3 bases are TGTGCCAGCAGCTTAGAGTTGACGAATCAGCCCCAGCATTTT. It encodes CASSLELTNQPQHF. Drawing the rest from reference TRBV7-2 and TRBJ1-5, the complete variable domain is GAGVSQSPSNKVTEKGKDVELRCDPISGHTALYWYRQSLGQGLEFLIYFQGNSAPDKSGLPSDRFSAERTGGSVSTLTIQRTQQEDSAVYLCASSLELTNQPQHFGDGTRLSIL.

This clonotype has more than one count but fewer than ten. The rearrangement uses TRBV6-1 and TRBJ1-2, with TRBD1 as a possible D gene (5 bases). The CDR3 has 15 amino acids. Germline assignment: CDR1 MNHNS and CDR2 SASEGT. The ends were cut back, 8 bases at V and 4 bases at J, with 20 bases in the middle. For the CDR3, the DNA is TGTGCCAGCCGTCTTAGAGGGACGTCTAGCTATGGCTACACCTTC. It translates to CASRLRGTSSYGYTF.

This rearrangement joins TRBV10-1 to TRBJ2-3; D is undetermined. V lost 3 bases and J lost 5, with 9 bases in between. This CDR3 is built from 13 residues. Per germline, CDR1 WNHNN and CDR2 SYGVQD (reference sequence). CDR3 sequence: CASSESMGDTQYF. The CDR3 nucleotides are TGCGCCAGCAGTGAATCGATGGGAGATACGCAGTATTTT.

This clonotype occurred many times. CDR3 amino acids: CASSYFRGEQFF. In DNA form, the CDR3 reads TGTGCCAGCAGTTACTTTAGAGGGGAGCAGTTCTTC. The chain is built from TRBV6-2 or TRBV6-3 and TRBJ2-1; perhaps TRBD2 as D (5 bases). The germline V and J ends were trimmed by 1 base and 10 bases, with 8 bases remaining between them. The CDR3 totals 12 residues. CDR1 is MNHEY, CDR2 SVGEGT, per germline.

CDR3 nucleotides: TGTGCCAGCAGCCAAGAGATGGGGCAGATGGGGTACGAGCAGTACTTC. This codes for CASSQEMGQMGYEQYF. The chain has TRBV7-2 and TRBJ2-7; possibly TRBD1 for D (5 bases). The germline V gene encodes CDR1 SGHTA and CDR2 FQGNSA. V was clipped by 5 bases and J by 4 bases, with 21 bases between them. CDR3 size: 16 residues. The complete variable domain, with remaining parts taken from reference TRBV7-2 and TRBJ2-7, reads GAGVSQSPSNKVTEKGKDVELRCDPISGHTALYWYRQSLGQGLEFLIYFQGNSAPDKSGLPSDRFSAERTGGSVSTLTIQRTQQEDSAVYLCASSQEMGQMGYEQYFGPGTRLTVT.

The CDR3 sequence is CASSVGQGGYEQYF. CDR3 nucleotide sequence: TGTGCCAGCAGCGTAGGACAGGGGGGGTACGAGCAGTACTTC. The chain joins TRBV9 to TRBJ2-7; TRBD1 aligns across 9 bases. CDR3 length: 14 amino acids. J was trimmed by 4 bases and V by 0 bases; bases with no gene match: 2. The germline CDR1 and CDR2 sequences are SGDLS and YYNGEE. Using reference TRBV9 and TRBJ2-7 for the parts outside the CDR3, the full variable domain is DSGVTQTPKHLITATGQRVTLRCSPRSGDLSVYWYQQSLDQGLQFLIQYYNGEERAKGNILERFSAQQFPDLHSELNLSSLELGDSALYFCASSVGQGGYEQYFGPGTRLTVT.

This chain links TRBV7-9 with TRBJ2-5; D call uncertain. This CDR3 contains 11 residues. Trimming pared 6 bases from V and 9 bases from J, leaving 11 bases between. Germline CDR1 reads SEHNR; CDR2 reads FQNEAQ (reference sequence). CDR3 bases: TGTGCCAGCAGTATCACCGAGTCCCAGTACTTC. Its protein product is CASSITESQYF. Combining the CDR3 with reference TRBV7-9 and TRBJ2-5 gives the whole variable domain DTGVSQNPRHKITKRGQNVTFRCDPISEHNRLYWYRQTLGQGPEFLTYFQNEAQLEKSRLLSDRFSAERPKGSFSTLEIQRTEQGDSAMYLCASSITESQYFGPGTRLLVL.

This clonotype was found a few times. The genes are TRBV20-1 and TRBJ2-5; D assignment may be TRBD1 or TRBD2 (5 bases each). Trimming took off 4 bases at V and 1 base at J, with 10 bases between the two ends. The CDR3 contains 13 residues. In germline, CDR1 is DFQATT, CDR2 SNEGSKA (reference sequence). The CDR3 bases are TGCAGTGCTACGGGACCAACCCAAGAGACCCAGTACTTC. Protein product: CSATGPTQETQYF.

The chain is built from TRBV3-1 and TRBJ2-3, with a weak D call TRBD1 (6 bases). Germline CDR1 is LGHDT and CDR2 is YNNKEL (reference sequence). CDR3 length: 15 amino acids. Trimming shortened V by 0 bases and J by 1 base, and 8 bases separated the two germline ends. CDR3 protein: CASSQESGGTDTQYF. CDR3 coding DNA: TGTGCCAGCAGCCAAGAGTCAGGGGGCACAGATACGCAGTATTTT.

The chain recombines TRBV29-1 with TRBJ2-5, with TRBD1 matching over 7 bases. This CDR3 region has 13 residues. The germline V gene encodes CDR1 SQVTM and CDR2 ANQGSEA. V trimming: 8 bases; J trimming: 2 bases; junction bases outside the gene matches: 8. This CDR3 reads CSTRSGGQETQYF. The CDR3 region has the DNA TGCAGCACTAGGTCAGGGGGACAAGAGACCCAGTACTTC.